This TCR beta chain came from a study of blood T cell repertoires in COVID-19. About the study: PBMCs, B-cell-depleted T cells, or T cells were the source of the cDNA or gDNA that made up the material.

Germline V gene sequence: CDR1 MNHEY, CDR2 SVGEGT. This CDR3 has 17 residues. The trim removed 5 bases at V and 5 bases at J, leaving 13 bases unmatched. Authors' analysis steps: Reference gene primer amplification gave nucleated cell count estimates. Only in-frame clones appear in the TCRdb table, and some are missing; sequencing was by immunoSEQ multiplex PCR. That table supplies the V and J calls and clone size; D and trimming were determined from the DNA. The top ten hold 4% of the sample, which has around 300,000 clones, approximately 90% seen once. Source material: peripheral blood. This chain uses TRBV6-2 or TRBV6-3 with TRBJ1-5; TRBD1 matches at 9 bases. This clonotype originated in a woman between 45 and 65 years old with active or convalescent COVID-19. CDR3 region: CASSDGQGIGADQPQHF. Written as DNA, the CDR3 is TGTGCCAGCAGTGATGGACAGGGGATTGGGGCGGATCAGCCCCAGCATTTT.